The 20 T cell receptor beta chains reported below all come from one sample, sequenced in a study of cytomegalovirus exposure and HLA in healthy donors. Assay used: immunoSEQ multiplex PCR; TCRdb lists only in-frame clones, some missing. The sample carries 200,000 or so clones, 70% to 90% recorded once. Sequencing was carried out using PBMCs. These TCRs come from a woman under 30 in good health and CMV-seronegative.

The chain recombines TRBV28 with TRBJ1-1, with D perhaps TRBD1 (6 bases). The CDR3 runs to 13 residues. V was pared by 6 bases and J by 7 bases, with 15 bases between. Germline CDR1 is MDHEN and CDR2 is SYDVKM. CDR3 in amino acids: CASRRGGASEAFF. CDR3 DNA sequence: TGTGCCAGCAGGCGAGGGGGGGCGAGTGAAGCTTTCTTT.

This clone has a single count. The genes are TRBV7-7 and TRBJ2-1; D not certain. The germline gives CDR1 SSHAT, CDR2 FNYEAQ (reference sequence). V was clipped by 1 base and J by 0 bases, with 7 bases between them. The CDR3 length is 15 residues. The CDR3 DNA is TGTGCCAGCAGCTTAGACGGGTCCTCCTACAATGAGCAGTTCTTC. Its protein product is CASSLDGSSYNEQFF.

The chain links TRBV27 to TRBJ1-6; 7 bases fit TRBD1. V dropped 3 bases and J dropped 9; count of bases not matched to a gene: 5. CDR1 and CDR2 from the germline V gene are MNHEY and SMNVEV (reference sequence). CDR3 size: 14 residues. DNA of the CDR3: TGTGCCAGCAGTTTCAGGCAGGGGGGTTCACCCCTCCACTTT. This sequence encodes CASSFRQGGSPLHF.

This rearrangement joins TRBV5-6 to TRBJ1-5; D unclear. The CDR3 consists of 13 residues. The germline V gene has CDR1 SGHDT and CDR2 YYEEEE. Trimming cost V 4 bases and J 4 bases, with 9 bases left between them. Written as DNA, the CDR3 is TGTGCCAGCAGCCTGGGCCCAAATCAGCCCCAGCATTTT. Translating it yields CASSLGPNQPQHF.

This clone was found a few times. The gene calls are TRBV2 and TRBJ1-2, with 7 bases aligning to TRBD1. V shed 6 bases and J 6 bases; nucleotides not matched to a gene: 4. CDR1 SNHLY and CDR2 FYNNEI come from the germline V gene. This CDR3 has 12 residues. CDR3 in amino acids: CASRLTGNGYTF. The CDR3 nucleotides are TGTGCCAGCAGGTTGACAGGGAATGGCTACACCTTC.

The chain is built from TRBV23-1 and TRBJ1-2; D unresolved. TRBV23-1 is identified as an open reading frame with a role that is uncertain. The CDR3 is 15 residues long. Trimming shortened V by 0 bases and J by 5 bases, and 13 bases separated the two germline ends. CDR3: CASSQSIVQPYGYTF. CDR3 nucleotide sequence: TGCGCCAGCAGTCAATCGATTGTACAGCCATATGGCTACACCTTC.

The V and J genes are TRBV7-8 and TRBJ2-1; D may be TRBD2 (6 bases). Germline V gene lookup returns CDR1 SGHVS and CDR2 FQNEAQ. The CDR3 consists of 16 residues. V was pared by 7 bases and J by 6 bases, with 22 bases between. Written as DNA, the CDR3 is TGTGCCAGCACCCTTAGGAGGGTTAAAGCCTTCAATGAGCAGTTCTTC. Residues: CASTLRRVKAFNEQFF.

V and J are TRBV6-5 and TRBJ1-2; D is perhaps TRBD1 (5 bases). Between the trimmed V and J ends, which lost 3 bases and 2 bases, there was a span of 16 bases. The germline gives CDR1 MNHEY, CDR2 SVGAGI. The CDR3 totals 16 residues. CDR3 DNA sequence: TGTGCCAGCAGTTATCTGACCCAGGGCCCAAACTATGGCTACACCTTC. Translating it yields CASSYLTQGPNYGYTF.

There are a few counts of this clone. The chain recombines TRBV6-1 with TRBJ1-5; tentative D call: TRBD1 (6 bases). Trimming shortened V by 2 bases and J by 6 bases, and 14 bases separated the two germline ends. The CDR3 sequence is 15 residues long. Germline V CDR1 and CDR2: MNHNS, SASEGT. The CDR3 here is CASSEPGAWAQPQHF. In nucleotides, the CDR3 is TGTGCCAGCAGTGAACCGGGGGCTTGGGCTCAGCCCCAGCATTTT.

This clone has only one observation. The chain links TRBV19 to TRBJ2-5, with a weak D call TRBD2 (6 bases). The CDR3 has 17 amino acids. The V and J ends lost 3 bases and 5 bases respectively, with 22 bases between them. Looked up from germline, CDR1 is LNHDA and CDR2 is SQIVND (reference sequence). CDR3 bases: TGTGCCAGTAGTATTGAAGTTGGGCGACTAGAATGGGAGACCCAGTACTTC. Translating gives CASSIEVGRLEWETQYF.

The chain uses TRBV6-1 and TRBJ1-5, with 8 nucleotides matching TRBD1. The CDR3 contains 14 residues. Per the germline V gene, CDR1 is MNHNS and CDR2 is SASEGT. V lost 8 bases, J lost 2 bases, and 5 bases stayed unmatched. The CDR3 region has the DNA TGTGCCAGCTGGACAGGGTCCGGCAATCAGCCCCAGCATTTT. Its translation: CASWTGSGNQPQHF.

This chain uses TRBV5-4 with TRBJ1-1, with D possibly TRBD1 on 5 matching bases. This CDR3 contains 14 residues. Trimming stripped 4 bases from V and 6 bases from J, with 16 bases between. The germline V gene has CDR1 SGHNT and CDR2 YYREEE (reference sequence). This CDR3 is CASSASAGVAEAFF. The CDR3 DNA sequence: TGTGCCAGCAGCGCCAGTGCGGGGGTGGCTGAAGCTTTCTTT. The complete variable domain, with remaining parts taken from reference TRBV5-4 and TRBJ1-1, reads ETGVTQSPTHLIKTRGQQVTLRCSSQSGHNTVSWYQQALGQGPQFIFQYYREEENGRGNFPPRFSGLQFPNYSSELNVNALELDDSALYLCASSASAGVAEAFFGQGTRLTVV.

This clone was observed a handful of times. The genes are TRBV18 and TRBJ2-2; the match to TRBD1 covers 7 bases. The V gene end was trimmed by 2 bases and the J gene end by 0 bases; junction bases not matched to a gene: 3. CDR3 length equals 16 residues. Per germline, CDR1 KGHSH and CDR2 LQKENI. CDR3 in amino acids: CASSPWDSSNTGELFF. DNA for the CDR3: TGTGCCAGCTCACCATGGGACAGCTCGAACACCGGGGAGCTGTTTTTT.

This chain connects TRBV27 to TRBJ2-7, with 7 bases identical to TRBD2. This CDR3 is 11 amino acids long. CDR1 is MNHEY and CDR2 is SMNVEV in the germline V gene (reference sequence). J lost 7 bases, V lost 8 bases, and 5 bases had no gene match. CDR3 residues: CASQLREEQYF. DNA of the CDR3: TGTGCCAGCCAACTGCGGGAGGAGCAGTACTTC.

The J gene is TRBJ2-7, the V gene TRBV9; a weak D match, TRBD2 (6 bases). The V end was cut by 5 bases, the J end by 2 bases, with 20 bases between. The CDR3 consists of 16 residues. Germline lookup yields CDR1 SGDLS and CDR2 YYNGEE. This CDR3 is CASRRPRDFFPYEQYF. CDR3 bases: TGTGCCAGCAGACGGCCCCGGGACTTTTTTCCCTACGAGCAGTACTTC.

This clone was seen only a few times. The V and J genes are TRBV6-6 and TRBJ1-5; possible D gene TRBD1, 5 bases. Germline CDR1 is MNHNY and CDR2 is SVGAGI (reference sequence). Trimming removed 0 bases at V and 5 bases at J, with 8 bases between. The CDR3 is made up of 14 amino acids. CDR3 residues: CASSYSDTHQPQHF. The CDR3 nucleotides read TGTGCCAGCAGTTACTCGGACACTCATCAGCCCCAGCATTTT.

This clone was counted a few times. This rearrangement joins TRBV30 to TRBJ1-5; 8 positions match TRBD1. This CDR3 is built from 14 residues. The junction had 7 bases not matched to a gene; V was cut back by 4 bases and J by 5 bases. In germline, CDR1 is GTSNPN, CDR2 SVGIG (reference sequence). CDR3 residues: CAWNGGQEDQPQHF. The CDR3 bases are TGTGCCTGGAATGGGGGACAGGAGGATCAGCCCCAGCATTTT.

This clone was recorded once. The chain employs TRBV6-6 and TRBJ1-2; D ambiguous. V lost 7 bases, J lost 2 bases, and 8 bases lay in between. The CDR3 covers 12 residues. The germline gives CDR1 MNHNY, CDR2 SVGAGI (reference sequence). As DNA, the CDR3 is TGTGCCAGCAACAGAGAAAACTATGGCTACACCTTC. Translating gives CASNRENYGYTF.

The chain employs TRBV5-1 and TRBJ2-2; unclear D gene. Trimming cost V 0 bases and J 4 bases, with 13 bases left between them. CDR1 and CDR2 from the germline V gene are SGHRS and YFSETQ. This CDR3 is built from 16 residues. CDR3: CASSLASHGSTGELFF. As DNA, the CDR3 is TGCGCCAGCAGCTTGGCTAGTCACGGATCCACCGGGGAGCTGTTTTTT. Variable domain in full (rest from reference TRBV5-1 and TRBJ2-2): KAGVTQTPRYLIKTRGQQVTLSCSPISGHRSVSWYQQTPGQGLQFLFEYFSETQRNKGNFPGRFSGRQFSNSRSEMNVSTLELGDSALYLCASSLASHGSTGELFFGEGSRLTVL.

CDR3 region: CASRGTGGTGELFF. The CDR3 DNA is TGTGCCAGCAGGGGGACAGGGGGAACCGGGGAGCTGTTTTTT. The chain links TRBV6-5 to TRBJ2-2; 11 bases match TRBD1. The trim removed 6 bases at V and 5 bases at J, leaving 2 bases unmatched. Looked up from germline, CDR1 is MNHEY and CDR2 is SVGAGI. The CDR3 runs to 14 residues.